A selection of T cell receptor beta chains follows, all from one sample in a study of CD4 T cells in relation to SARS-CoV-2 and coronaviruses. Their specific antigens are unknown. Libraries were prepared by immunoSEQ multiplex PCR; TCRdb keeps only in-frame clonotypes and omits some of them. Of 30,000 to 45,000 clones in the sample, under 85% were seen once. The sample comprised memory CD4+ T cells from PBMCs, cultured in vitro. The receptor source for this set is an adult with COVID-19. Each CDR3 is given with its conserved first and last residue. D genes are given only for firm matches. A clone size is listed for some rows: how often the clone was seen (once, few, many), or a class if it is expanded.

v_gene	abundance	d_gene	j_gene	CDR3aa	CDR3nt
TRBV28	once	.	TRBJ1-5	CASSFYGQPQHF	TGTGCCAGCAGTTTTTACGGTCAGCCCCAGCATTTT
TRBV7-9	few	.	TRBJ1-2	CASSLEGGSNYGYTF	TGTGCCAGCAGCTTAGAAGGGGGATCTAACTATGGCTACACCTTC
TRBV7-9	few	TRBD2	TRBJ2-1	CASSFSRFVLASRNEQFF	TGTGCCAGCAGCTTTTCAAGGTTTGTACTAGCGAGTAGGAATGAGCAGTTCTTC
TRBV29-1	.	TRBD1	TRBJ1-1	CSVVGTGETEAFF	TGCAGCGTTGTTGGGACAGGGGAAACTGAAGCTTTCTTT
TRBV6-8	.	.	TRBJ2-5	CASSYSGAAERQETQYF	TGTGCCAGCAGTTACTCGGGGGCTGCGGAGCGCCAAGAGACCCAGTACTTC
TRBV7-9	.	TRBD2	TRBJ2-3	CASSSRTSGRAADTQYF	TGTGCCAGCAGCTCTCGGACTAGCGGGAGGGCCGCAGATACGCAGTATTTT
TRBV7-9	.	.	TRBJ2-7	CASSSQGAFYEQYF	TGTGCCAGCAGCTCCCAAGGGGCGTTTTACGAGCAGTACTTC
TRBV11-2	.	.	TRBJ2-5	CASLDRRTQETQYF	TGTGCCAGCCTTGATAGGCGAACGCAAGAGACCCAGTACTTC
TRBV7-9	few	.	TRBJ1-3	CATPAPGTGNTIYF	TGTGCCACCCCGGCCCCAGGGACTGGAAACACCATATATTTT
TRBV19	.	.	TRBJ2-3	CASSTGDRADTQYF	TGTGCCAGTAGTACAGGGGACCGTGCAGATACGCAGTATTTT
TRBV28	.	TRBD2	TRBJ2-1	CATREGRIASYNEQFF	TGTGCCACCCGGGAGGGGAGGATCGCCTCCTACAATGAGCAGTTCTTC
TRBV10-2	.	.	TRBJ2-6	CASSSGANVLTF	TGCGCCAGCAGCTCTGGGGCCAACGTCCTGACTTTC
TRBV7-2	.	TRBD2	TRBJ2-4	CASSLEGTVNGWGGNIQYF	TGTGCCAGCAGCTTAGAGGGGACGGTCAACGGATGGGGGGGGAACATTCAGTACTTC
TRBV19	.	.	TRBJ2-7	CASSIDGGGEQYF	TGTGCCAGTAGTATCGACGGAGGAGGAGAGCAGTACTTC
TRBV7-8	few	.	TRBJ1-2	CASRFPGTSGYTF	TGTGCCAGCAGGTTCCCCGGGACATCAGGCTACACCTTC
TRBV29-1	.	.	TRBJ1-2	CSVDGGQLGYTF	TGCAGCGTTGATGGAGGGCAATTGGGCTACACCTTC
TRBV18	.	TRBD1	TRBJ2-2	CASSRGQATGELFF	TGTGCCAGCTCACGTGGACAGGCCACCGGGGAGCTGTTTTTT
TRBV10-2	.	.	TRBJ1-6	CASSLTIGHDVGSPLHF	TGCGCCAGCAGTCTTACGATAGGACACGACGTTGGTTCACCCCTCCACTTT
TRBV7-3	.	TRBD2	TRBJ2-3	CASSLSGRVIDTQYF	TGTGCCAGCAGCCTCAGCGGGAGAGTGATAGATACGCAGTATTTT
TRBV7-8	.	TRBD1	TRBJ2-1	CASNPTPGQGANEQFF	TGTGCCAGCAACCCAACCCCGGGACAGGGGGCGAATGAGCAGTTCTTC
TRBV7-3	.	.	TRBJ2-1	CASSPTGFTTYNEQFF	TGTGCCAGCAGCCCAACGGGATTTACAACCTACAATGAGCAGTTCTTC
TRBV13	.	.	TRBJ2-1	CASRSHRGASAGQFF	TGTGCCAGCAGATCCCACCGGGGAGCGTCCGCGGGGCAGTTCTTC
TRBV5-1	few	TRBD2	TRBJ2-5	CASSVTSGRETQYF	TGCGCCAGCAGCGTGACTAGCGGGAGAGAGACCCAGTACTTC
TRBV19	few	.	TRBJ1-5	CASSLRNSNQPQHF	TGTGCCAGTAGCCTCCGAAATAGCAATCAGCCCCAGCATTTT
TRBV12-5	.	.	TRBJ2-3	CASGLNPGWDTDTQYF	TGTGCTAGTGGTTTGAACCCAGGTTGGGACACAGATACGCAGTATTTT
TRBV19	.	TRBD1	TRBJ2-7	CASSLGQVYEQYF	TGTGCCAGTAGTCTCGGACAGGTTTACGAGCAGTACTTC
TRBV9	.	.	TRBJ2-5	CASSAGLFMGTQYF	TGTGCCAGCAGTGCCGGACTTTTTATGGGGACCCAGTACTTC
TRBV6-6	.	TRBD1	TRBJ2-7	CASFPGGGYEQYF	TGTGCCAGCTTCCCAGGGGGCGGCTACGAGCAGTACTTC
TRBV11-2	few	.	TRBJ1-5	CASSAGHQPQHF	TGTGCCAGCAGCGCCGGACATCAGCCCCAGCATTTT
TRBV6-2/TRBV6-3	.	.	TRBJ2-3	CASSYSASTDTQYF	TGTGCCAGCAGTTACTCGGCCAGCACAGATACGCAGTATTTT
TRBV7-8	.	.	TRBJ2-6	CASSVPGLDFSGANVLTF	TGTGCCAGCAGCGTCCCGGGGCTGGATTTCTCTGGGGCCAACGTCCTGACTTTC
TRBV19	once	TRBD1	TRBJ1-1	CASSTQRDRAVHEAFF	TGTGCCAGTAGTACCCAACGGGACAGGGCAGTCCATGAAGCTTTCTTT
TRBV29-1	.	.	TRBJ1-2	CSGGGSYGYTF	TGCAGTGGGGGAGGGAGCTATGGCTACACCTTC
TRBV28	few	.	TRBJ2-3	CASSLKDTQYF	TGTGCCAGCAGTTTAAAGGATACGCAGTATTTT
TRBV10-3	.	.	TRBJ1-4	CAISDGRGKNEKLFF	TGTGCCATCAGTGATGGGAGGGGGAAGAATGAAAAACTGTTTTTT
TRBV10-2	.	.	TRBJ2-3	CASRHTDTQYF	TGCGCCAGCAGACACACAGATACGCAGTATTTT
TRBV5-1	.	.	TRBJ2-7	CASSSLTGSPYEQYF	TGCGCCAGCAGCTCCTTGACGGGTAGCCCTTACGAGCAGTACTTC
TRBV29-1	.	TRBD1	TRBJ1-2	CSVQSTGWGFYGYTF	TGCAGCGTGCAATCGACAGGGTGGGGATTCTATGGCTACACCTTC
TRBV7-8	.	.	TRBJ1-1	CASSRTRDTSNTEAFF	TGTGCCAGCAGTCGTACCAGGGACACCTCGAACACTGAAGCTTTCTTT
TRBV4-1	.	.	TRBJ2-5	CASSQVGLGLGETQYF	TGCGCCAGCAGCCAAGTCGGCTTGGGGCTAGGGGAGACCCAGTACTTC
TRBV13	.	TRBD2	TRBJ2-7	CASSFWTSGNYEQYF	TGTGCCAGCAGCTTCTGGACTAGCGGGAACTACGAGCAGTACTTC
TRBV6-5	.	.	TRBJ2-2	CASSRSGSGELFF	TGTGCCAGCAGTAGGAGTGGCAGCGGGGAGCTGTTTTTT
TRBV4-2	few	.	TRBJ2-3	CASSQDPHGGTDTQYF	TGTGCCAGCAGCCAAGATCCCCACGGGGGCACAGATACGCAGTATTTT
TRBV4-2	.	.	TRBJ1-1	CASSPRWTLGMNTEAFF	TGTGCCAGCAGCCCCCGTTGGACCCTAGGGATGAACACTGAAGCTTTCTTT
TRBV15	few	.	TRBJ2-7	CATSRDLGQSYEQYF	TGTGCCACCAGCAGAGATCTGGGCCAGTCCTACGAGCAGTACTTC
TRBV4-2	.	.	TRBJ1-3	CASSPYGGHNTIYF	TGTGCCAGCAGCCCCTACGGAGGACACAACACCATATATTTT
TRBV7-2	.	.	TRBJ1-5	CASSLGRNNQPQHF	TGTGCCAGCAGCTTGGGCAGGAACAATCAGCCCCAGCATTTT
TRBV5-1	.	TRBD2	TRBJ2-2	CASRSSGSGTGELFF	TGCGCCAGCAGATCTAGCGGGAGTGGCACCGGGGAGCTGTTTTTT
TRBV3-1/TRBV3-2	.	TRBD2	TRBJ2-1	CASSRSGSSYNEQFF	TGTGCCAGCAGCCGCAGCGGGAGCTCCTACAATGAGCAGTTCTTC
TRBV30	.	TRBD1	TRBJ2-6	CAWRRDRALSGANVLTF	TGTGCCTGGAGAAGGGACAGGGCGCTCTCTGGGGCCAACGTCCTGACTTTC
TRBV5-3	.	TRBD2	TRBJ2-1	CARSTNRGPCSLAGGCRYNEQFF	TGTGCCAGAAGCACCAACAGGGGGCCTTGTTCACTAGCGGGAGGGTGTCGCTACAATGAGCAGTTCTTC
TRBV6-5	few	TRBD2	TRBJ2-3	CASSWTSGSTDTQYF	TGTGCCAGCAGTTGGACTAGCGGGAGCACAGATACGCAGTATTTT
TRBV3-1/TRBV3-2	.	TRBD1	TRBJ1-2	CASSHRTGDGYTF	TGTGCCAGCAGCCATCGGACAGGGGATGGCTACACCTTC
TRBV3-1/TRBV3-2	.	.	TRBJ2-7	CASSQTSYEQYF	TGTGCCAGCAGTCAGACTTCCTACGAGCAGTACTTC
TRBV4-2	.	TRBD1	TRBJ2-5	CASSLDRWRETQYF	TGTGCCAGCAGCTTGGACAGGTGGAGAGAGACCCAGTACTTC